Listed below are T cell receptor beta chains from one sample, sequenced in a study of T cell responses to AZD1222 COVID-19 vaccine. Measured with immunoSEQ multiplex PCR; TCRdb has only the in-frame clones, and not every one. The data hold about 85,000 clones, with 88% observed a single time. The material was peripheral blood, obtained on day 0 of AZD1222 vaccination. Source of these receptors: an adult in good health. The CDR3 runs from the conserved cysteine through the conserved F or W. Each record gives: clone size, D gene, J gene, V gene, CDR3 protein, CDR3 DNA. A D gene is named only where the DNA matches it firmly. Only part of the rows carry a size: once, few, many, or a class if the clone is expanded.

size: -
D: -
J: TRBJ1-1
V: TRBV29-1
CDR3: CSVSWGTEAFF
DNA: TGCAGCGTCTCCTGGGGCACTGAAGCTTTCTTT

size: -
D: -
J: TRBJ1-2
V: TRBV19
CDR3: CASLNERAPFGYGYTF
DNA: TGTGCCAGTCTTAATGAGAGGGCCCCCTTTGGCTATGGCTACACCTTC

size: -
D: TRBD1
J: TRBJ2-3
V: TRBV6-5
CDR3: CASRPGQGKDTQYF
DNA: TGTGCCAGCAGACCGGGACAGGGAAAAGATACGCAGTATTTT

size: -
D: -
J: TRBJ1-1
V: TRBV7-2
CDR3: CASSLVSFGSTEAFF
DNA: TGTGCCAGCAGCTTAGTCTCCTTTGGGAGTACTGAAGCTTTCTTT

size: -
D: -
J: TRBJ1-2
V: TRBV5-1
CDR3: CASSLGTAVKGYGYTF
DNA: TGCGCCAGCAGCTTGGGGACAGCCGTGAAAGGCTATGGCTACACCTTC

size: -
D: -
J: TRBJ1-4
V: TRBV23-1
CDR3: CASKPGEKLFF
DNA: TGCGCCAGCAAACCAGGTGAAAAACTGTTTTTT

size: -
D: TRBD1
J: TRBJ2-1
V: TRBV3-1/TRBV3-2
CDR3: CASSPGQGSNEQFF
DNA: TGTGCCAGCAGCCCGGGACAGGGGAGCAATGAGCAGTTCTTC

size: -
D: -
J: TRBJ1-4
V: TRBV21-1
CDR3: CAKYQGRLNEKLFF
DNA: TGTGCCAAATACCAAGGCAGGCTTAATGAAAAACTGTTTTTT

size: -
D: TRBD1
J: TRBJ1-5
V: TRBV19
CDR3: CASSIRTGSNQPQHF
DNA: TGTGCCAGTAGTATTAGGACAGGGAGCAATCAGCCCCAGCATTTT

size: -
D: -
J: TRBJ2-7
V: TRBV7-9
CDR3: CASSLWTYKEDEQYF
DNA: TGTGCCAGCAGCTTGTGGACCTACAAGGAGGATGAGCAGTACTTC

size: -
D: TRBD2
J: TRBJ2-1
V: TRBV10-1
CDR3: CASSSGRAREQFF
DNA: TGCGCCAGCAGTAGCGGGAGGGCCCGCGAGCAGTTCTTC

size: -
D: -
J: TRBJ2-1
V: TRBV25-1
CDR3: CASSEWGTITKDEQFF
DNA: TGTGCCAGCAGTGAATGGGGGACAATTACTAAGGATGAGCAGTTCTTC

size: -
D: -
J: TRBJ1-6
V: TRBV5-7
CDR3: CARRARGGAEGYNSPLHF
DNA: TGCGCCCGCCGCGCGAGGGGGGGGGCGGAGGGATATAATTCACCCCTCCACTTT

size: -
D: -
J: TRBJ1-2
V: TRBV7-9
CDR3: CASSPLNYGYTF
DNA: TGTGCCAGCAGCCCCCTTAACTATGGCTACACCTTC

size: once
D: TRBD1
J: TRBJ1-2
V: TRBV14
CDR3: CASSRTGNYGYTF
DNA: TGTGCCAGCAGCCGGACAGGGAACTATGGCTACACCTTC

size: once
D: -
J: TRBJ2-1
V: TRBV5-1
CDR3: CASSPNGGVDEQFF
DNA: TGCGCCAGCAGCCCGAACGGTGGGGTCGATGAGCAGTTCTTC

size: -
D: TRBD1
J: TRBJ1-5
V: TRBV12-3/TRBV12-4
CDR3: CASSRTGSQPQHF
DNA: TGTGCCAGCAGTCGGACAGGGAGTCAGCCCCAGCATTTT

size: -
D: TRBD1
J: TRBJ2-1
V: TRBV7-3
CDR3: CASSAYPPPGQDNEQFF
DNA: TGTGCCAGCAGCGCCTATCCCCCTCCGGGACAGGACAATGAGCAGTTCTTC

size: -
D: TRBD1
J: TRBJ1-1
V: TRBV6-6
CDR3: CASGTGVSEAFF
DNA: TGTGCCAGCGGCACAGGGGTATCTGAAGCTTTCTTT

size: -
D: -
J: TRBJ1-1
V: TRBV6-1
CDR3: CASSEYQLGEAFF
DNA: TGTGCCAGCAGTGAATATCAATTAGGCGAAGCTTTCTTT

size: -
D: -
J: TRBJ2-1
V: TRBV2
CDR3: CASSAQGGYNEQFF
DNA: TGTGCCAGCAGTGCCCAGGGGGGGTACAATGAGCAGTTCTTC

size: -
D: -
J: TRBJ2-5
V: TRBV4-1
CDR3: CASSRSPGAETQYF
DNA: TGCGCCAGCAGCCGCTCCCCCGGTGCAGAGACCCAGTACTTC

size: -
D: TRBD1
J: TRBJ1-2
V: TRBV5-5
CDR3: CASSLGTGAYGYTF
DNA: TGTGCCAGCAGCTTGGGGACAGGCGCCTATGGCTACACCTTC

size: -
D: -
J: TRBJ1-2
V: TRBV21-1
CDR3: CASKRGQHPPVYGYTF
DNA: TGTGCCAGCAAAAGAGGACAGCACCCGCCCGTCTATGGCTACACCTTC

size: -
D: -
J: TRBJ1-5
V: TRBV12-3/TRBV12-4
CDR3: CASSYRHYQPQHF
DNA: TGTGCCAGCAGTTATAGGCATTATCAGCCCCAGCATTTT

size: -
D: -
J: TRBJ2-7
V: TRBV27
CDR3: CASSLSRDYEQYF
DNA: TGTGCCAGCAGTTTATCGCGGGACTACGAGCAGTACTTC